A selection of T cell receptor beta chains follows, all from one sample in a study of T-cell reconstitution after alpha-beta-depleted transplantation in children. A single record per CDR3 protein comes from TCRdb applying MiXCR to the PCR reads. The sample records approximately 420,000 distinct CDR3 sequences, around 9.9% being singletons. The sample was PBMCs from the stem cell graft donor, taken from the stem cell graft. These receptors were taken from a human donor who donated a stem cell graft to a child with acute myeloid leukemia. Each CDR3 is given without its conserved first and last residue. Each record gives: clone size, D gene, V gene, CDR3 protein. The D gene is left open where the match is weak. Rows give clone size only sometimes, using once, few, many, or a class for an expanded clone.

.,.,TRBV29-1,SVQRTGELF
few,.,TRBV18,ASSPREDMNTEAF
few,TRBD2,TRBV6-2/TRBV6-3,ASSFRVRGLAGGSSSYNEQF
few,.,TRBV5-1,ASTTFGLSSYNEQF
many,.,TRBV20-1,SARDLMSGVGDTQY
many,.,TRBV4-2,ASSQDLDTQY
.,.,TRBV5-1,ASSFRTQPSTDTQY
.,TRBD2,TRBV7-2,ASGTSGYNEEF
.,TRBD2,TRBV20-1,SARTSGKDEQY
.,.,TRBV5-1,ASSLKKGQDEQF
.,TRBD2,TRBV9,ASSIGTTLDEQF
few,.,TRBV20-1,SALVSGTVNTEAF
.,.,TRBV27,ASSFSTGDDEQF
few,TRBD1,TRBV6-5,ASSYSGRGHQPQH
many,TRBD2,TRBV20-1,SARVAGGRETQY
.,.,TRBV20-1,SAPRAVNTEAF
few,.,TRBV7-2,ASSWLGLGEYEQY
.,.,TRBV4-1,ASSHPGESYEQY
few,.,TRBV6-1,ASSELPRVQETQY
.,TRBD1,TRBV11-3,ASSLTGQGGTQY
few,TRBD1,TRBV20-1,SATGQGAQRQETQY
.,.,TRBV20-1,SALRDNTEAF
.,.,TRBV20-1,SARGQQGGTEAF
once,TRBD2,TRBV4-2,AMGGGTSSSYNEQF
.,.,TRBV20-1,SASGLDLANEQF
.,.,TRBV29-1,SVEGRSEGVYGYT
.,TRBD2,TRBV6-2/TRBV6-3,ASSLLAGVPSNTGELF
few,.,TRBV5-1,ASNGQLNTEAF
.,.,TRBV11-1,ASSSAGVAQEKLF
few,.,TRBV20-1,SAPKTGGLNSPLH
few,.,TRBV6-1,ASSIGRNYGYT
.,TRBD1,TRBV7-2,ASSLDGTENYGYT
few,.,TRBV7-8,ASTRLQETQY
many,TRBD2,TRBV5-1,ASSAGGLNTGELF
.,.,TRBV9,ASSVGRATEAF
.,.,TRBV5-1,ASSFYGTLRIEQY
.,.,TRBV10-3,AISEGPDQPQH
.,TRBD2,TRBV19,ASSMLAERENEQF
few,TRBD2,TRBV18,ASTAGSQETQY
.,TRBD2,TRBV20-1,SASGLAGIDTQY
few,TRBD1,TRBV20-1,SASGRGRETQY
few,.,TRBV12-3/TRBV12-4,ASSPGTRGQDTQY
many,.,TRBV29-1,SGDLNTEAF
few,TRBD1,TRBV9,ASSVGTGNSPLH
few,TRBD1,TRBV18,ASSPSGQVPSSGANVLT
few,TRBD2,TRBV12-3/TRBV12-4,ASTARGEETQY
.,.,TRBV19,ASSMGGLETQY
.,.,TRBV6-1,ASTSGLHYGYT
few,TRBD2,TRBV15,ATSRKGLAGVQETQY
few,TRBD2,TRBV7-8,ASSLVEGLAGGNTGELF
.,.,TRBV15,ATSRDARAEETQY
few,.,TRBV4-1,ASSQRDNYGYT
.,TRBD2,TRBV20-1,SASGLAGVVGKETQY